In this sample, the clone carrying this T cell receptor beta chain turned up a few times. What it binds is unknown. The CDR3 has 11 residues. Germline CDR1 and CDR2: MGHDK and SYGVNS. Trimming took 7 bases from V and 5 from J, leaving 9 bases between them. This sample is drawn from a study of long-term antiretroviral therapy in people with HIV. Study-level points and caveats: Participants lacked recorded data on ART adherence, viral resistance or therapy changes.

A v3.0 immunoSEQ assay was performed at survey level. Sequencing efforts were directed toward 40,000-50,000 T-cell genomes per sample. TCRdb's copy holds only in-frame clones and misses some; the assay was immunoSEQ multiplex PCR. The data hold roughly 42,000 clones, with about 90% observed a single time. The material sequenced was unsorted PBMCs, taken 1.2 years after starting antiretroviral therapy. V and J are TRBV25-1 and TRBJ2-7, with no clear D. The clonotype was recovered from a woman in her 50s with HIV. The chain's CDR3 is CASNKANEQYF. CDR3 in DNA: TGTGCCAGCAATAAGGCGAACGAGCAGTACTTC.